Listed here are 8 T cell receptor beta chains from one sample, sequenced in a study of a mutant IDH1 vaccine in newly diagnosed glioma. Time point defined: week 35, safety follow-up. Doses comprised 300 ug of mutant IDH1 20-mer peptide each, plus topical imiquimod. Sequenced by immunoSEQ multiplex PCR; TCRdb stores in-frame clones only, minus some. The sample has about 32,000 clones; under 85% are singletons. These receptors' targets are unknown. Specimen: PBMCs, collected from a glioma patient whose treatment included an IDH1 peptide vaccine. The receptors here all came from a woman aged 25-40 years with glioma. Some clones in this sample may be carry-over from other donors' samples.

The rearrangement uses TRBV6-1 and TRBJ1-1; the D is unclear. Germline CDR1 MNHNS, CDR2 SASEGT. The CDR3 length is 17 residues. Trimming removed 3 bases at V and 2 bases at J, with 19 bases between. This CDR3 reads CASSDTAKMWRNTEAFF. Here the CDR3 DNA reads TGTGCCAGCAGTGATACAGCAAAGATGTGGCGAAACACTGAAGCTTTCTTT.

The chain carries TRBV5-5 and TRBJ1-1; D gene ambiguous. The CDR3 sequence is 13 residues long. Germline V gene lookup returns CDR1 SGHKS and CDR2 YYEKEE (reference sequence). V shed 0 bases and J shed 0 bases, with 3 bases lying between them. CDR3 amino acids: CASSLGLNTEAFF. CDR3 DNA: TGTGCCAGCAGCTTGGGGCTGAACACTGAAGCTTTCTTT.

The V gene is TRBV5-1, the J gene TRBJ1-2; possible D gene TRBD1, 6 bases. The length of the CDR3 is 14 residues. Germline loops: CDR1 SGHRS, CDR2 YFSETQ. The V gene lost 1 base and the J gene lost 8 bases, with 15 bases spanning the gap. Here the CDR3 reads CASSLSQGLGGYTF. DNA of the CDR3: TGCGCCAGCAGCTTGTCACAGGGCCTTGGGGGCTACACCTTC.

The CDR3 loop is CASSPPGGRASGELFF. In DNA form, the CDR3 reads TGTGCCAGCAGTCCTCCAGGCGGGAGGGCCTCCGGGGAGCTGTTTTTT. The chain has TRBV27 and TRBJ2-2, with 9 bases aligning to TRBD2. Germline V gives CDR1 MNHEY, CDR2 SMNVEV (reference sequence). CDR3 length: 16 amino acids. Germline trimming cut 5 bases from V and 6 bases from J; bases unmatched to any gene: 10.

J is TRBJ2-5 and V is TRBV4-1, with 12 nucleotides matching TRBD2. The CDR3 has 20 amino acids. Germline CDR1 is MGHRA and CDR2 is YSYEKL. After removal of 2 bases from V and 4 bases from J, the junction contained 17 bases not matched to a gene. The CDR3 sequence is CASSQQGAGLAGDGGETQYF. In DNA, the CDR3 is TGCGCCAGCAGCCAACAGGGGGCGGGACTAGCGGGTGATGGGGGAGAGACCCAGTACTTC.

The chain employs TRBV6-1 and TRBJ2-3, with TRBD2 matching over 14 bases. With 8 bases clipped from V and 6 bases from J, the junction kept 1 base outside the gene matches. The germline V gene has CDR1 MNHNS and CDR2 SASEGT. The CDR3 is made up of 13 amino acids. CDR3 bases: TGTGCCAGCGGACTAGCGGGAGGTGATACGCAGTATTTT. Translated, it gives CASGLAGGDTQYF.

This sequence joins TRBV30 and TRBJ2-1, with a tentative D call TRBD2 (6 bases). Trimming cost V 1 base and J 1 base, with 11 bases left between them. The germline CDR1 and CDR2 sequences are GTSNPN and SVGIG (reference sequence). CDR3 size: 15 residues. Here the CDR3 DNA reads TGTGCCTGGAGTGAGGGGCGGGGTTCCTACAATGAGCAGTTCTTC. This codes for CAWSEGRGSYNEQFF.

This chain joins TRBV7-6 and TRBJ1-2; D gene unclear. V was trimmed by 4 bases and J by 9 bases, leaving 24 bases between them. The CDR3 runs to 16 residues. Per the germline V gene, CDR1 is SGHVS and CDR2 is FNYEAQ. CDR3 DNA: TGTGCCAGCAGCTCGTCCCCAGGCGGTTGGGGTTCGAGCTACACCTTC. Protein sequence: CASSSSPGGWGSSYTF.